The rows below give T cell receptor beta chains drawn from one sample of a study of shared clonotypes between healthy human individuals. The repertoire was sequenced with immunoSEQ multiplex PCR; TCRdb's copy has only in-frame clones and lacks some. The sample has some 2,100,000 clones, 95% seen once; the top ten hold about 0.13%. Sequenced input: naive CD4+ T cells sorted from blood. Receptor source: a man younger than 30 in good health. CDR3s include the opening cysteine and the closing phenylalanine or tryptophan. D genes are given only for firm matches. Clone size is shown for a subset of rows, as once, few, many or a class of expanded clone.

>TRBV16|-|TRBJ1-2|-
TGTGCCAGCAGCCAACAGGGTAGCTATGGCTACACCTTC
CASSQQGSYGYTF
>TRBV21-1|-|TRBJ1-1|-
TGTGCCGGCAGCAAACGTGGATTTGTCTGGAACACTGAAGCTTTCTTT
CAGSKRGFVWNTEAFF
>TRBV25-1|-|TRBJ2-7|-
TGTGCCAGCAGTGATCTTGAACCGTACGAGCAGTACTTC
CASSDLEPYEQYF
>TRBV4-1|-|TRBJ2-5|TRBD2
TGCGCCAGCAGCCATTTTAGCGGGGGGGAAGAGACCCAGTACTTC
CASSHFSGGEETQYF
>TRBV10-3|-|TRBJ1-5|-
TGTGCCATCAGTAGAGACAGAGGGGCCCAGCATTTT
CAISRDRGAQHF
>TRBV4-1|-|TRBJ2-2|TRBD2
TGCGCCAGCCGAGCGGGAGTAAGGACCGGGGAGCTGTTTTTT
CASRAGVRTGELFF
>TRBV28|-|TRBJ2-1|-
TGTGCCAGCGGCTATGGGGTGGGCAATGAGCAGTTCTTC
CASGYGVGNEQFF
>TRBV28|-|TRBJ2-5|-
TGTGCCAGCAGTTTATTGCGGTCACTCCTTAAGGGGACCCAGTACTTC
CASSLLRSLLKGTQYF
>TRBV6-1|-|TRBJ1-2|-
TGTGCCAGCAGTGAAGGGTTCCGGTACGATGGCTACACCTTC
CASSEGFRYDGYTF
>TRBV2|once|TRBJ2-1|TRBD1
TGTGCCAGCAGTGAAGCTGGGACAGGGGGCGACTATCAGTTCTTC
CASSEAGTGGDYQFF
>TRBV14|once|TRBJ1-6|-
TGTGCCAGCAGCCAGGAATCGGGGGATTGGTCACCCCTCCACTTT
CASSQESGDWSPLHF
>TRBV18|-|TRBJ2-1|-
TGTGCCAGCTCCCACGGAGTCGGTGAGCAGTTCTTC
CASSHGVGEQFF
>TRBV6-1|-|TRBJ1-2|-
TGTGCCAGCAGTGAACTTAACTATGGCTACACCTTC
CASSELNYGYTF
>TRBV7-2|-|TRBJ2-4|-
TGTGCCAGCAGCTTAGGTGGAGGGCCAAACATTCAGTACTTC
CASSLGGGPNIQYF
>TRBV5-6|-|TRBJ1-2|-
TGTGCCAGCAGCGGGGGCAGGGGAGACTATGGCTACACCTTC
CASSGGRGDYGYTF
>TRBV28|-|TRBJ2-7|TRBD1
TGTGCCAGCAGTTCCGCCGGGACAGGGGGCTCCTACGAGCAGTACTTC
CASSSAGTGGSYEQYF
>TRBV19|once|TRBJ2-7|TRBD1
TGTGCCAGTGGTGAACAGGGGGTCGACGAGCAGTACTTC
CASGEQGVDEQYF
>TRBV12-5|once|TRBJ1-6|TRBD1
TGTGCTAGTGGCCACAGGGGTGATAATTCACCCCTCCACTTT
CASGHRGDNSPLHF
>TRBV27|-|TRBJ2-3|-
TGTGCCAGCAGTTTATCGTACGGGACATCAAGCACAGATACGCAGTATTTT
CASSLSYGTSSTDTQYF
>TRBV4-1|-|TRBJ2-1|TRBD1
TGCGCCAGCAGCCAAGAAGGGGACAGTTACAATGAGCAGTTCTTC
CASSQEGDSYNEQFF
>TRBV9|-|TRBJ2-2|TRBD2
TGTGCCAGCAGCGTAGCGGGAGGGCCAACCGGGGAGCTGTTTTTT
CASSVAGGPTGELFF
>TRBV7-2|-|TRBJ2-3|TRBD1
TGTGCCAGCAGCTTAGCTAGGGACAGGGTTGATTCAGGGGGAGATACGCAGTATTTT
CASSLARDRVDSGGDTQYF
>TRBV20-1|-|TRBJ2-2|-
TGCAGTGCTAGGTTGACCGGGGAGCTGTTTTTT
CSARLTGELFF
>TRBV4-1|-|TRBJ2-5|TRBD2
TGCGCCAGCAGCCAAGGGTTAGCGGGAGGAAGAGAGACCCAGTACTTC
CASSQGLAGGRETQYF
>TRBV18|once|TRBJ1-1|TRBD1
TGTGCCAGCTCACCCCTTATTGGACAGGGGGCCACTGAAGCTTTCTTT
CASSPLIGQGATEAFF
>TRBV11-2|-|TRBJ2-1|TRBD1
TGTGCCAGCAGCTTAGTTGGGACAGGGGGCACTGAGCAGTTCTTC
CASSLVGTGGTEQFF
>TRBV15|-|TRBJ1-2|-
TGTGCCACCACCAAGGGGGGGGATAACTATGGCTACACCTTC
CATTKGGDNYGYTF
>TRBV9|-|TRBJ2-7|-
TGTGCCAGCAGCGTAGATGGCGGAACCTACGAGCAGTACTTC
CASSVDGGTYEQYF
>TRBV12-2|-|TRBJ2-1|-
TGTGCAAGTCGCCGCCTCCAATCCCTAGCGCTCAATGGTTACAATGAGCAGTTCTTC
CASRRLQSLALNGYNEQFF
>TRBV30|-|TRBJ2-3|-
TGTGCCTGGACCAAAGTTAGCACAGATACGCAGTATTTT
CAWTKVSTDTQYF
>TRBV7-2|-|TRBJ1-3|-
TGTGCCAGCAGCGTCAGGGGAAGGAACACCATATATTTT
CASSVRGRNTIYF
>TRBV7-3|-|TRBJ2-2|-
TGTGCCAGCAGCTTATTTCAGGGAATCGGGGAGCTGTTTTTT
CASSLFQGIGELFF
>TRBV30|-|TRBJ1-1|-
TGTGCCTGGAGTAGGGCCAACCGAGCTTTCTTT
CAWSRANRAFF
>TRBV5-1|-|TRBJ2-1|TRBD1
TGCGCCAGCAGCTTCGGGACAGGGGTTTACAATGAGCAGTTCTTC
CASSFGTGVYNEQFF
>TRBV19|once|TRBJ2-2|TRBD2
TGTGCCAGTAGTATTGGGACTAGCGTGAACGGGGAGCTGTTTTTT
CASSIGTSVNGELFF
>TRBV10-3|-|TRBJ2-7|TRBD2
TGTGCCATCAGTGAGACGGGGGGCTCCTACGAGCAGTACTTC
CAISETGGSYEQYF
>TRBV27|-|TRBJ2-5|TRBD2
TGTGCCAGCAGGCTAGCGGCGGGCAGGGAGACCCAGTACTTC
CASRLAAGRETQYF
>TRBV10-2|-|TRBJ2-3|TRBD2
TGCGCCAGCGGACCACTAGCGGCCAAGCCCCCTCGCACAGATACGCAGTATTTT
CASGPLAAKPPRTDTQYF
>TRBV10-3|-|TRBJ2-1|-
TGTGCCACCTTGGGGGCTAGTGAGCAGTTCTTC
CATLGASEQFF
>TRBV18|-|TRBJ2-7|-
TGTGCCAGCTCACCACTGAGAGGGTCCTACGAGCAGTACTTC
CASSPLRGSYEQYF
>TRBV5-6|-|TRBJ2-5|-
TGTGCCAGCACCCTGGGGCGTAGGGAGACCCAGTACTTC
CASTLGRRETQYF
>TRBV5-1|-|TRBJ2-7|TRBD1
TGCGCCAGCAGCTTGCGGGGACAGGGGGCTGGTGACGAGCAGTACTTC
CASSLRGQGAGDEQYF
>TRBV6-5|once|TRBJ2-1|TRBD2
TGTGCCAGCAGTCGGGGACTAGCTGACGATGAGCAGTTCTTC
CASSRGLADDEQFF
>TRBV7-9|-|TRBJ2-3|-
TGTGCCAGCAGCTTGGCAGGGAGCACAGATACGCAGTATTTT
CASSLAGSTDTQYF
>TRBV6-1|-|TRBJ1-1|-
TGTGCCAGCAGACAGGACAGGAACACTGAAGCTTTCTTT
CASRQDRNTEAFF
>TRBV4-3|-|TRBJ2-1|-
TGCGCCAGCAGCCGAGATAGCTCCTACAATGAGCAGTTCTTC
CASSRDSSYNEQFF
>TRBV5-4|-|TRBJ1-6|TRBD1
TGTGCCAGCAGCCGGGACAGGGGGGATTCACCCCTCCACTTT
CASSRDRGDSPLHF
>TRBV5-4|-|TRBJ2-1|TRBD2
TGTGCCAGCAGCTTTGGGACTAGTGTCCACAATGAGCAGTTCTTC
CASSFGTSVHNEQFF
>TRBV6-6|-|TRBJ1-4|-
TGTGCCAGCACCAGGACCGGGGACCATGAAAAACTGTTTTTT
CASTRTGDHEKLFF
>TRBV7-2|-|TRBJ2-3|-
TGTGCCAGCACCTTCACAGGGTATACGCAGTATTTT
CASTFTGYTQYF
>TRBV5-5|-|TRBJ1-1|-
TGTGCCAGCCGATCCCAGGAGAACACTGAAGCTTTCTTT
CASRSQENTEAFF
>TRBV29-1|-|TRBJ2-5|-
TGCAGCGTTGATGAGGGGACCCAGTACTTC
CSVDEGTQYF
>TRBV5-6|once|TRBJ1-4|-
TGTGCCACCTCTAAGGGAAATGAAAAACTGTTTTTT
CATSKGNEKLFF
>TRBV10-3|-|TRBJ2-3|TRBD2
TGTGCCATCAGTGAGTCCCCCCGACTAGCGGGACTCGACGGTACGCAGTATTTT
CAISESPRLAGLDGTQYF
>TRBV2|-|TRBJ2-7|-
TGTGCCAGCAGTTTAGGGGGTTACGAGCAGTACTTC
CASSLGGYEQYF
>TRBV5-1|-|TRBJ1-1|TRBD1
TGCGCCAGCAGCACCGACAGGGCGGGGAATGAAGCTTTCTTT
CASSTDRAGNEAFF
>TRBV28|-|TRBJ2-2|-
TGTGCCAGCAGCTCTTACACCGGGGAGCTGTTTTTT
CASSSYTGELFF